This T cell receptor beta chain emerged from a study of post-analysis software for immune sequencing data. A single count supports this clonotype. The antigen is unknown. Study findings and constraints: Versus controls, multiple sclerosis patients showed significantly lower diversity (normalized Chao1). Batch-mates among the samples co-clustered strongly by F measure. Included in a set of roughly five TRBV segments more frequent in patients than controls were TRBV5-6, TRBV5-1 and TRBV20-1.

The V end lost 4 bases, the J end lost 4 bases, and 16 bases lay between the germline ends. The CDR3 is made up of 15 amino acids. Per the germline V gene, CDR1 is SNHLY and CDR2 is FYNNEI. The authors incorporated unique molecular identifiers into the TCR beta cDNA libraries. One entry per CDR3 protein results from TCRdb running MiXCR on the PCR reads. The sample lists 400,000 to 500,000 distinct CDR3 sequences; less than 40% were seen once. Input material: blood. The receptor was isolated from a girl between 2 and 10 years old with multiple sclerosis. V is TRBV2 and J is TRBJ2-5, with D possibly being TRBD1 (7 bases). The CDR3 is CASSATGRGGETQYF. In nucleotides, the CDR3 is TGTGCCAGCAGTGCGACAGGGCGGGGTGGAGAGACCCAGTACTTC.